Described below is a single T cell receptor (beta chain) sequence and its context. Its target is unknown. A single record per CDR3 protein comes from TCRdb applying MiXCR to the RT-PCR reads. Seen here are 400,000 to 650,000 distinct CDR3 sequences, approximately 7.8% observed once, and the top ten hold around 13%. This entry belongs to a study of response to subunit inactivated influenza vaccine. The study, taken as a whole, reports: Each seasonal influenza vaccination, the authors suggested, recruits few new T cells.

The sequenced sample was PBMCs from blood, obtained around 25 months after vaccination. The sequence was collected from a man aged 50-75 years who received an inactivated influenza vaccine.

The DNA for the CDR3 is TGTGCCAGCAGTGACTACAGGGGGGGGAACACTGAAGCTTTCTTT. This sequence encodes CASSDYRGGNTEAFF. V and J are TRBV6-1 and TRBJ1-1; 8 bases fit TRBD1. V shed 3 bases, J shed 1 base, and the junction held 4 bases outside the gene matches. From germline, CDR1 is MNHNS and CDR2 SASEGT. This CDR3 is 15 amino acids long.